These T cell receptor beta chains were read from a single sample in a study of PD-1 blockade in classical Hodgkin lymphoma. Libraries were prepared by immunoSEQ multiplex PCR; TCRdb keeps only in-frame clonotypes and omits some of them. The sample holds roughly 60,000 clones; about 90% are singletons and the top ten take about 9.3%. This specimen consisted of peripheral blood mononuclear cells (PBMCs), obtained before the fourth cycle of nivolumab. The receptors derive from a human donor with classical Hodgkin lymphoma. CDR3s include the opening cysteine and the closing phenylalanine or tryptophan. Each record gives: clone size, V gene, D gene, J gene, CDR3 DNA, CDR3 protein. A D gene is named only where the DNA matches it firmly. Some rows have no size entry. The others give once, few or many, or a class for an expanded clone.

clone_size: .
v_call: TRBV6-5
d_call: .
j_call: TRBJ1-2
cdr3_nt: TGTGCCAGCAGACTTGGGACATCAAACTATGGCTACACCTTC
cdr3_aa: CASRLGTSNYGYTF

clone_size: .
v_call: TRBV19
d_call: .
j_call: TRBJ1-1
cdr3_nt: TGTGCCAGTAGTATAGCGCTGACAGGAAACACTGAAGCTTTCTTT
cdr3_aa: CASSIALTGNTEAFF

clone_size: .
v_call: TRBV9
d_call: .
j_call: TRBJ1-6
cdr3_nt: TGTGCCAGCAGCGTGGAAGGTGGTTATTCACCCCTCCACTTT
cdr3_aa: CASSVEGGYSPLHF

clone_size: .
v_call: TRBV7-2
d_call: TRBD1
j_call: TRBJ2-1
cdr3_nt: TGTGCCAGCAGCTCCCCTTTCGGGTCGGGACAGGGAAATGAGCAGTTCTTC
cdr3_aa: CASSSPFGSGQGNEQFF

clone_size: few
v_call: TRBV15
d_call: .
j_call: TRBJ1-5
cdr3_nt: TGTGCCACCAGCATCAGTCGAAGTCGCCAGCCCCAGCATTTT
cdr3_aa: CATSISRSRQPQHF

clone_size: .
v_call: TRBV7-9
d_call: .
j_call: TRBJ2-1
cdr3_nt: TGTGCCAGCAGTTCGGCCCCCCGAGGCCACAATGAGCAGTTCTTC
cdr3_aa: CASSSAPRGHNEQFF

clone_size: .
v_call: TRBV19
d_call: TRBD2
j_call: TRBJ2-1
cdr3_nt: TGTGCCAGTAGTATTGGGACTAGTATCAATGAGCAGTTCTTC
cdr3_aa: CASSIGTSINEQFF

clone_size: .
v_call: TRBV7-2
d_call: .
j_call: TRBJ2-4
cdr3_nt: TGTGCCAGCAGCTTAGAGGGCCCCAAGAGGGGAAACATTCAGTACTTC
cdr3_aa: CASSLEGPKRGNIQYF

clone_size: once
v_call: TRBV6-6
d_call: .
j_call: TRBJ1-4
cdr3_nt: TGTGCCAGCAGGGAGCAGGGTAGTGAAAAACTGTTTTTT
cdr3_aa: CASREQGSEKLFF

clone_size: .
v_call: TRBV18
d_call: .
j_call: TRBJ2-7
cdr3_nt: TGTGCCAGCTCACCGGCAGGCGTCACCTACGAGCAGTACTTC
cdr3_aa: CASSPAGVTYEQYF

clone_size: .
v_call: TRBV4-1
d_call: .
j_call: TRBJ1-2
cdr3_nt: TGCGCCAGCAGCCATTTGGGGGGGTTCGCAAAGCCCTATGGCTACACCTTC
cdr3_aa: CASSHLGGFAKPYGYTF

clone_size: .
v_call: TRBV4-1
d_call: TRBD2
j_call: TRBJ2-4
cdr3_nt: TGCGCCAGCAGCCAAGAGGAGCGGGGGAGCATTCAGTACTTC
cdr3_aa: CASSQEERGSIQYF

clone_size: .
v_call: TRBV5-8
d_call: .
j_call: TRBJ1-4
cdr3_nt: TGTGCCAGCACCCCGGGACTGTTTTTT
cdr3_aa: CASTPGLFF

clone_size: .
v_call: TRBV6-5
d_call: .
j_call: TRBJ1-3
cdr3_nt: TGTGCCAGCAGCCGAGGTTACTCTGGAAACACCATATATTTT
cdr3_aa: CASSRGYSGNTIYF

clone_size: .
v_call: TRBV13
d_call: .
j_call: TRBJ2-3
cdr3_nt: TGTGCCAGCAGCTTAATTATGGCCGGGAAGATGCAGTATTTT
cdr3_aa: CASSLIMAGKMQYF

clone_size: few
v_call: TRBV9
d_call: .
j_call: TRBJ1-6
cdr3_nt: TGTGCCAGCAGCGTAGAGGAAGAGAAGGCCCTCCACTTT
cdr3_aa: CASSVEEEKALHF

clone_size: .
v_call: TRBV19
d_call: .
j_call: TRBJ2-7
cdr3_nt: TGTGCCAGTAGTAGCCGGGACCGAACTCCCCTCTACGAGCAGTACTTC
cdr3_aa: CASSSRDRTPLYEQYF

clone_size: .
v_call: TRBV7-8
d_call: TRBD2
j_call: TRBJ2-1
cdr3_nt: TGTGCCAGCAGCTACAATAGGACTAGCGCTATCTTC
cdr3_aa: CASSYNRTSAIF